This is a list of T cell receptor beta chains from one sample in a study of beta chain features in type 1 diabetes. Assay: immunoSEQ multiplex PCR; the TCRdb copy retains only in-frame clones and omits some. The table has 20,000 to 30,000 clones, roughly 69% seen once. Input material: Tregs from blood. All receptors come from a man aged 18 to 29 with type 1 diabetes. CDR3s include the opening cysteine and the closing phenylalanine or tryptophan. D genes are given only for firm matches. Expanded clones are given a class, and other clones once, few, many or no size at all.

J: TRBJ2-4; size: .; D: .; V: TRBV28; DNA: TGTGCCACTCGGGACTCAAAAAACATTCAGTACTTC; CDR3: CATRDSKNIQYF
J: TRBJ2-3; size: few; D: TRBD1; V: TRBV10-3; DNA: TGTGCCATCAGCGGACAGGGGACTGGCACAGATACGCAGTATTTT; CDR3: CAISGQGTGTDTQYF
J: TRBJ1-2; size: few; D: .; V: TRBV6-5; DNA: TGTGCCAGCAGTCGGACTAGGGGGGGCTACACCTTC; CDR3: CASSRTRGGYTF
J: TRBJ1-1; size: .; D: .; V: TRBV5-1; DNA: TGCGCCAGCAGCTTGAGGGGCAGGAGCACTGAAGCTTTCTTT; CDR3: CASSLRGRSTEAFF
J: TRBJ1-1; size: few; D: .; V: TRBV28; DNA: TGTGCCAGCAGTTTATGGGGGCGCGGCACTGAAGCTTTCTTT; CDR3: CASSLWGRGTEAFF
J: TRBJ1-2; size: .; D: .; V: TRBV6-6; DNA: TGTGCCAGCAGTGACACCGCTGGATATGGCTACACCTTC; CDR3: CASSDTAGYGYTF
J: TRBJ1-4; size: .; D: .; V: TRBV29-1; DNA: TGCAGCGTTGGCCGGCAGGCTAATGAAAAACTGTTTTTT; CDR3: CSVGRQANEKLFF
J: TRBJ2-5; size: once; D: TRBD2; V: TRBV9; DNA: TGTGCCAGCAGCCTAAGCGGGAAAGAGACCCAGTACTTC; CDR3: CASSLSGKETQYF
J: TRBJ1-5; size: medium-sized; D: TRBD1; V: TRBV28; DNA: TGTGCCAGCAGTTCGACAGGGATTTACAATCAGCCCCAGCATTTT; CDR3: CASSSTGIYNQPQHF
J: TRBJ2-7; size: .; D: .; V: TRBV7-2; DNA: TGTGCCAGCAGCTTACGTGCAGGGAACGAGCAGTACTTC; CDR3: CASSLRAGNEQYF
J: TRBJ2-1; size: .; D: TRBD2; V: TRBV5-1; DNA: TGCGCCAGCAGGTTAGCGGGAAACCACTACAATGAGCAGTTCTTC; CDR3: CASRLAGNHYNEQFF
J: TRBJ2-7; size: .; D: .; V: TRBV19; DNA: TGTGCCAGTAGTATGGGACTCGGGGACAGTCGAGTGACCTACGAGCAGTACTTC; CDR3: CASSMGLGDSRVTYEQYF
J: TRBJ2-5; size: .; D: .; V: TRBV5-1; DNA: TGCGCCAGCAGCTACAACCAAGAGACCCAGTACTTC; CDR3: CASSYNQETQYF
J: TRBJ1-5; size: .; D: TRBD1; V: TRBV2; DNA: TGTGCCAGCAATCCAGGGACAGCACTCAATCAGCCCCAGCATTTT; CDR3: CASNPGTALNQPQHF
J: TRBJ1-3; size: .; D: .; V: TRBV7-2; DNA: TGTGCCAGCAGCTTAGTCTCCTCACTCCCTGGAAACACCATATATTTT; CDR3: CASSLVSSLPGNTIYF
J: TRBJ2-1; size: .; D: .; V: TRBV7-2; DNA: TGTGCCAGCAGCTTAGGGGCGGGGATGGATGAGCAGTTCTTC; CDR3: CASSLGAGMDEQFF
J: TRBJ2-1; size: .; D: TRBD2; V: TRBV7-2; DNA: TGTGCCAGCAGCTTAGCAGGAAGCGGGGTCCGGCATGAGCAGTTCTTC; CDR3: CASSLAGSGVRHEQFF
J: TRBJ2-1; size: .; D: TRBD1; V: TRBV30; DNA: TGTGCCTGGGGTGGGACAGGGCCGTTCTTC; CDR3: CAWGGTGPFF
J: TRBJ2-3; size: few; D: .; V: TRBV29-1; DNA: TGCAGCGTTGAGCCCCTGGAGGGGACAGATACGCAGTATTTT; CDR3: CSVEPLEGTDTQYF
J: TRBJ2-7; size: .; D: .; V: TRBV11-2; DNA: TGTGCCAGCCGACTATCCCGAGACCTTCTCTACGAGCAGTACTTC; CDR3: CASRLSRDLLYEQYF
J: TRBJ1-3; size: .; D: .; V: TRBV30; DNA: TGTGCCTGGATTATCGGCGAGGCGGCGGGGGCCTACTCTGGAAACACCATATATTTT; CDR3: CAWIIGEAAGAYSGNTIYF
J: TRBJ2-2; size: .; D: TRBD1; V: TRBV28; DNA: TGTGCCAGCAGTGGGGACGGGACAGAGAACACCGGGGAGCTGTTTTTT; CDR3: CASSGDGTENTGELFF
J: TRBJ2-1; size: .; D: TRBD2; V: TRBV19; DNA: TGTGCCAGTAGTATAGAGGGACTAGTCTATAATGAGCAGTTCTTC; CDR3: CASSIEGLVYNEQFF
J: TRBJ2-5; size: .; D: TRBD2; V: TRBV5-1; DNA: TGCGCCAGCAGCTTGGGACTAGCGGGAGAACAAGAGACCCAGTACTTC; CDR3: CASSLGLAGEQETQYF
J: TRBJ2-7; size: .; D: .; V: TRBV30; DNA: TGTGCCTGGAGTGTACAGGGTCTCTACGAGCAGTACTTC; CDR3: CAWSVQGLYEQYF